This is a list of T cell receptor beta chains from one sample in a study of OX40 agonist ivuxolimab in advanced cancers. Profiled with immunoSEQ multiplex PCR; TCRdb holds only in-frame clones, not every one. Of roughly 59,000 clones in the sample, roughly 90% were seen once. The specimen was CD4+ or CD8+ T cells sorted from blood, collected in a trial of the OX40 agonist ivuxolimab. Receptors were obtained from an adult with an advanced solid tumor such as melanoma, head and neck, liver or kidney cancer. Each CDR3 is given with its conserved first and last residue. Each record gives: D gene, clone size, J gene, V gene, CDR3 DNA, CDR3 protein. The D gene is left open where the match is weak. Not every row has a clone size; where given, it reads once, few, many or a size class.

D gene: .
clone size: .
J gene: TRBJ1-5
V gene: TRBV28
CDR3 DNA: TGTGCCAGCAGTCCGAGGAACGAGGAAAGAGGCAATCAGCCCCAGCATTTT
CDR3 protein: CASSPRNEERGNQPQHF

D gene: .
clone size: .
J gene: TRBJ2-7
V gene: TRBV23-1
CDR3 DNA: TGCGCCAGCAACCTCTCCCCGAGGGATCGGTTCGAGCAGTACTTC
CDR3 protein: CASNLSPRDRFEQYF

D gene: .
clone size: .
J gene: TRBJ2-7
V gene: TRBV28
CDR3 DNA: TGTGCCAGCAGTTTAGCCCCCGGGCAGGGAGCAACCTACGAGCAGTACTTC
CDR3 protein: CASSLAPGQGATYEQYF

D gene: .
clone size: .
J gene: TRBJ1-3
V gene: TRBV18
CDR3 DNA: TGTGCCAGCTCAGGGACGGTCGGAAACACCATATATTTT
CDR3 protein: CASSGTVGNTIYF

D gene: .
clone size: .
J gene: TRBJ1-1
V gene: TRBV27
CDR3 DNA: TGTGCCAGCACCGAGGGTGGGAGTAACACTGAAGCTTTCTTT
CDR3 protein: CASTEGGSNTEAFF

D gene: .
clone size: .
J gene: TRBJ2-5
V gene: TRBV9
CDR3 DNA: TGTGCCAGCAGCGAGGAGGGGATCCCCTCCGTCCAAGAGACCCAGTACTTC
CDR3 protein: CASSEEGIPSVQETQYF

D gene: .
clone size: .
J gene: TRBJ1-4
V gene: TRBV5-4
CDR3 DNA: TGTGCCAGCAGCTTGGAACGGGAAGAACTGTTTTTT
CDR3 protein: CASSLEREELFF

D gene: .
clone size: .
J gene: TRBJ2-1
V gene: TRBV6-6
CDR3 DNA: TGTGCCAGCAGTTATATCCGTCCCGAAGGTGGGCAGTTCTTC
CDR3 protein: CASSYIRPEGGQFF

D gene: .
clone size: .
J gene: TRBJ1-1
V gene: TRBV6-5
CDR3 DNA: TGTGCCAGCAGTTTGACAGGGAACACTGAAGCTTTCTTT
CDR3 protein: CASSLTGNTEAFF

D gene: .
clone size: .
J gene: TRBJ1-1
V gene: TRBV18
CDR3 DNA: TGTGCCAGCTCACCAGGATATGAGAACACTGAAGCTTTCTTT
CDR3 protein: CASSPGYENTEAFF

D gene: .
clone size: few
J gene: TRBJ1-5
V gene: TRBV6-5
CDR3 DNA: TGTGCCAGCAGTTACGAGGGGGAGCAGCCCCAGCATTTT
CDR3 protein: CASSYEGEQPQHF

D gene: TRBD1
clone size: .
J gene: TRBJ2-7
V gene: TRBV7-2
CDR3 DNA: TGTGCCAGCAGCTTATCCAGGGACAGCGAGCAGTACTTC
CDR3 protein: CASSLSRDSEQYF

D gene: TRBD1
clone size: .
J gene: TRBJ2-7
V gene: TRBV5-1
CDR3 DNA: TGCGCCAGCAGCTTACAGGGGGCCCCTTACGAGCAGTACTTC
CDR3 protein: CASSLQGAPYEQYF

D gene: .
clone size: .
J gene: TRBJ1-6
V gene: TRBV30
CDR3 DNA: TGTGCCTGGACTGTACGGGGGCGCGTTAATTCACCCCTCCACTTT
CDR3 protein: CAWTVRGRVNSPLHF

D gene: .
clone size: .
J gene: TRBJ2-1
V gene: TRBV28
CDR3 DNA: TGTGCCAGCAGGATCGGGGATAGGGGTTACAATGAGCAGTTCTTC
CDR3 protein: CASRIGDRGYNEQFF

D gene: .
clone size: .
J gene: TRBJ1-1
V gene: TRBV14
CDR3 DNA: TGTGCCAGCAGCCTCCGGGCCCTGAACACTGAAGCTTTCTTT
CDR3 protein: CASSLRALNTEAFF

D gene: TRBD1
clone size: .
J gene: TRBJ2-3
V gene: TRBV7-9
CDR3 DNA: TGTGCCAGCAGCTTCTGGACAGGGGGCGCGGATACGCAGTATTTT
CDR3 protein: CASSFWTGGADTQYF

D gene: .
clone size: .
J gene: TRBJ1-5
V gene: TRBV19
CDR3 DNA: TGTGCCAGTAGTAGCACGTTTAGCAATCAGCCCCAGCATTTT
CDR3 protein: CASSSTFSNQPQHF

D gene: .
clone size: .
J gene: TRBJ1-4
V gene: TRBV7-2
CDR3 DNA: TGTGCCAGCAGCCAGACAGTTCAACCGGAAAAACTGTTTTTT
CDR3 protein: CASSQTVQPEKLFF

D gene: .
clone size: .
J gene: TRBJ1-1
V gene: TRBV6-6
CDR3 DNA: TGTGCCAGCAGAAGGGTGTGGAACACTGAAGCTTTCTTT
CDR3 protein: CASRRVWNTEAFF

D gene: TRBD1
clone size: .
J gene: TRBJ1-5
V gene: TRBV6-6
CDR3 DNA: TGTGCCAGCAGCCCCGCCGGGACAGCTAGCAATCAGCCCCAGCATTTT
CDR3 protein: CASSPAGTASNQPQHF

D gene: TRBD2
clone size: .
J gene: TRBJ2-7
V gene: TRBV18
CDR3 DNA: TGTGCCAGCTCACCAGGAGCGGGAGTCCGCTACGAGCAGTACTTC
CDR3 protein: CASSPGAGVRYEQYF

D gene: .
clone size: .
J gene: TRBJ1-2
V gene: TRBV2
CDR3 DNA: TGTGCCAGCAGCGGCGGGGGTGCGGGAGGGGGCTACACCTTC
CDR3 protein: CASSGGGAGGGYTF

D gene: TRBD1
clone size: .
J gene: TRBJ1-2
V gene: TRBV6-4
CDR3 DNA: TGTGCCAGCAGTGACGACCCGGACAGGGCGTATGGCTACACCTTC
CDR3 protein: CASSDDPDRAYGYTF

D gene: TRBD1
clone size: .
J gene: TRBJ2-7
V gene: TRBV19
CDR3 DNA: TGTGCCAGTAGTACCCGGACAGGGCTCGACGAGCAGTACTTC
CDR3 protein: CASSTRTGLDEQYF

D gene: TRBD1
clone size: .
J gene: TRBJ1-2
V gene: TRBV5-1
CDR3 DNA: TGCGCCAGCAGCTCGACAGGGACGGGTGGCTACACCTTC
CDR3 protein: CASSSTGTGGYTF